This TCR beta chain was sequenced for a study of blood T cell repertoires in COVID-19. The data were produced by immunoSEQ multiplex PCR, yet TCRdb's version contains in-frame clones alone and is incomplete. The top ten clones hold 3.9% of a sample with some 290,000 clones, approximately 90% of them seen once. This sequence originates from a woman in her thirties who had been exposed to COVID-19. Sequenced input: PBMCs or T cells enriched from blood (not recorded which).

The CDR3 spells CASSGPGGTGELFF. CDR3 nucleotides: TGTGCCAGCAGTGGCCCGGGGGGCACCGGGGAGCTGTTTTTT. The gene calls are TRBV6-4 and TRBJ2-2; 7 bases line up with TRBD2. V shed 4 bases, J shed 4 bases, and the junction held 3 bases outside the gene matches. Germline lookup yields CDR1 MRHNA and CDR2 SNTAGT. This CDR3 is built from 14 residues.